The rows below give T cell receptor beta chains drawn from one sample of a study of early T cells in non-severe SARS-CoV-2 infection. TCRdb independently ran MiXCR on the 5' RACE reads; one entry per CDR3 protein. The sample lists 55,000 to 65,000 distinct CDR3 sequences, over 10% seen once, with about 1.3% in the top ten. The specimen comprised whole blood, sampled at baseline. Source of these receptors: an adult who was a healthcare worker with PCR-confirmed SARS-CoV-2 infection or an uninfected control (not recorded which). The CDR3 runs from the conserved cysteine through the conserved F or W. D genes are given only for firm matches. Not all rows give a size; the values are once, few, many and, for expanded clones, a class.

v_gene	abundance	d_gene	j_gene	CDR3aa	CDR3nt
TRBV7-2	NA	TRBD2	TRBJ2-1	CASSLARGGAFEQFF	TGTGCCAGCAGCTTAGCACGCGGGGGGGCCTTTGAGCAGTTCTTC
TRBV11-2	few	NA	TRBJ2-5	CASSLDYRDEETQYF	TGTGCCAGCAGCTTAGATTACAGGGACGAAGAGACCCAGTACTTC
TRBV6-2/TRBV6-3	NA	TRBD2	TRBJ2-7	CASSYGWGGRYEQYF	TGTGCCAGCAGTTACGGATGGGGCGGGAGGTACGAGCAGTACTTC
TRBV28	NA	TRBD1	TRBJ1-1	CASGQGLNTEAFF	TGTGCCAGCGGACAGGGGTTAAACACTGAAGCTTTCTTT
TRBV6-2/TRBV6-3	NA	NA	TRBJ2-7	CASSYSQGSDEQYF	TGTGCCAGCAGTTACTCACAGGGATCGGACGAGCAGTACTTC
TRBV5-6	few	TRBD1	TRBJ1-1	CASRDGQGNTEAFF	TGTGCCAGCAGGGATGGACAGGGGAACACTGAAGCTTTCTTT
TRBV20-1	few	NA	TRBJ1-5	CSARGAVDSNQPQHF	TGCAGTGCTAGAGGGGCAGTCGATAGCAATCAGCCCCAGCATTTT
TRBV27	many	TRBD2	TRBJ2-5	CASRRFSGSAGETQYF	TGTGCCAGCAGGAGGTTTAGCGGGAGTGCCGGAGAGACCCAGTACTTC
TRBV12-5	many	TRBD2	TRBJ2-7	CASGKTLAGVYEQYF	TGTGCTAGTGGTAAGACGCTAGCGGGGGTTTACGAGCAGTACTTC
TRBV6-5	NA	NA	TRBJ1-2	CASRTTVDYGYTF	TGTGCCAGCAGAACGACAGTGGACTATGGCTACACCTTC
TRBV20-1	NA	TRBD2	TRBJ2-3	CSAWTSGGTYTDTQYF	TGCAGTGCTTGGACTAGCGGGGGAACATACACAGATACGCAGTATTTT
TRBV4-3	few	NA	TRBJ2-4	CASSRKASATNIQYF	TGCGCCAGCAGTCGAAAGGCTAGCGCCACAAACATTCAGTACTTC
TRBV27	NA	TRBD2	TRBJ2-3	CASSLLAGSTDTQYF	TGTGCCAGCAGTTTACTAGCGGGTAGCACAGATACGCAGTATTTT
TRBV7-2	few	TRBD2	TRBJ2-1	CASSQIWTSVPNEQFF	TGTGCCAGCAGCCAGATCTGGACTAGCGTACCCAATGAGCAGTTCTTC
TRBV12-3/TRBV12-4	few	NA	TRBJ2-7	CASSFGTGPYEQYF	TGTGCCAGCAGTTTCGGGACCGGCCCTTACGAGCAGTACTTC
TRBV7-2	few	NA	TRBJ2-3	CASSLELAIDTQYF	TGTGCCAGCAGCTTAGAACTAGCTATAGATACGCAGTATTTT
TRBV7-8	many	NA	TRBJ1-4	CASSSTGPKNEKLFF	TGTGCCAGCAGCTCGACGGGACCGAAGAATGAAAAACTGTTTTTT
TRBV12-3/TRBV12-4	NA	NA	TRBJ2-1	CASSWGANNEQFF	TGTGCCAGCAGTTGGGGGGCCAACAATGAGCAGTTCTTC
TRBV5-1	few	NA	TRBJ2-5	CASSGTLETQYF	TGCGCCAGCTCAGGGACACTAGAGACCCAGTACTTC
TRBV7-9	few	NA	TRBJ2-7	CASGGSSYEQYF	TGTGCCAGCGGGGGATCCTCCTACGAGCAGTACTTC
TRBV7-2	few	NA	TRBJ2-1	CASDEQFF	TGTGCCAGCGATGAGCAGTTCTTC
TRBV6-2/TRBV6-3	few	NA	TRBJ2-1	CASSRHGDEQFF	TGTGCCAGCAGCCGCCATGGCGATGAGCAGTTCTTC
TRBV28	few	NA	TRBJ2-2	CASSPDSRGTGELFF	TGTGCCAGCAGTCCAGACAGCCGCGGCACCGGGGAGCTGTTTTTT
TRBV21-1	NA	NA	TRBJ2-7	CASSKAPEDRDHEQYF	TGTGCCAGCAGCAAAGCCCCAGAAGACAGGGACCACGAGCAGTACTTC
TRBV6-5	NA	TRBD1	TRBJ2-5	CASSYNPGTGEETQYF	TGTGCCAGCAGTTATAACCCCGGGACAGGGGAAGAGACCCAGTACTTC
TRBV27	NA	TRBD1	TRBJ2-7	CASSLSFGQGFYEQYF	TGTGCCAGCAGTTTATCGTTCGGACAGGGATTCTACGAGCAGTACTTC
TRBV5-4	NA	NA	TRBJ2-2	CASSSARGEFPGELFF	TGTGCCAGCAGCTCCGCTAGGGGGGAGTTCCCCGGGGAGCTGTTTTTT
TRBV20-1	NA	NA	TRBJ1-1	CSAREGRMNTEAFF	TGCAGTGCTAGGGAGGGGCGGATGAACACTGAAGCTTTCTTT
TRBV5-1	few	NA	TRBJ1-4	CASSLGSSANEKLFF	TGCGCCAGCAGCTTGGGGAGTTCAGCTAATGAAAAACTGTTTTTT
TRBV2	NA	TRBD1	TRBJ1-2	CASRDRGDGYTF	TGTGCCAGCAGGGACAGGGGGGATGGCTACACCTTC
TRBV11-2	NA	NA	TRBJ1-2	CASSLLTGSANYGYTF	TGTGCCAGCAGCTTATTGACGGGGTCAGCTAACTATGGCTACACCTTC
TRBV6-5	many	TRBD1	TRBJ1-5	CASSRTGGQPQHF	TGTGCCAGCAGTCGGACAGGGGGACAGCCCCAGCATTTT
TRBV7-2	many	NA	TRBJ2-1	CASSFFQDPNEQFF	TGTGCCAGCAGCTTCTTCCAGGACCCCAATGAGCAGTTCTTC
TRBV5-1	NA	NA	TRBJ1-2	CASSLEGEEPRENGYTF	TGCGCCAGCAGCTTGGAGGGGGAAGAGCCCAGAGAGAATGGCTACACCTTC
TRBV19	NA	TRBD2	TRBJ2-3	CASRTGGGPNTDTQYF	TGTGCCAGTAGGACAGGCGGGGGGCCGAACACAGATACGCAGTATTTT
TRBV27	few	TRBD1	TRBJ2-1	CASSLIGQGDNEQFF	TGTGCCAGCAGTTTAATAGGACAGGGCGACAATGAGCAGTTCTTC
TRBV6-2/TRBV6-3	NA	TRBD2	TRBJ2-2	CAVLTSGRKNTGELFF	TGTGCCGTACTCACTAGCGGGAGAAAAAACACCGGGGAGCTGTTTTTT
TRBV27	many	NA	TRBJ1-5	CASSLSYGSNQPQHF	TGTGCCAGCAGTTTATCGTATGGAAGCAATCAGCCCCAGCATTTT
TRBV6-6	NA	NA	TRBJ2-1	CASTPTRGSDFYNEQFF	TGTGCCAGCACCCCGACCCGGGGCTCGGACTTCTACAATGAGCAGTTCTTC
TRBV3-1	medium-sized	TRBD1	TRBJ2-1	CASSRPTGIYNEQFF	TGTGCCAGCAGCCGACCGACAGGGATCTACAATGAGCAGTTCTTC
TRBV28	few	NA	TRBJ1-1	CASSLENRYEAFF	TGTGCCAGCAGTTTGGAGAACAGGTATGAAGCTTTCTTT
TRBV7-8	few	NA	TRBJ2-3	CASSLATPDTQYF	TGTGCCAGCAGCTTAGCGACCCCAGATACGCAGTATTTT
TRBV20-1	NA	TRBD2	TRBJ2-7	CSARDIRGGSIYEQYF	TGCAGTGCTAGAGATATTAGGGGCGGGAGTATCTACGAGCAGTACTTC
TRBV7-2	NA	TRBD1	TRBJ1-4	CASSSQGANEKLFF	TGTGCCAGCAGCTCCCAGGGGGCTAATGAAAAACTGTTTTTT
TRBV12-5	few	NA	TRBJ2-4	CASGLTGLAKNIQYF	TGTGCTAGTGGTTTGACAGGGCTAGCCAAAAACATTCAGTACTTC
TRBV6-2/TRBV6-3	NA	TRBD1	TRBJ2-7	CASSPDSTGTRYEQYF	TGTGCCAGCAGTCCGGACTCGACAGGGACGCGGTACGAGCAGTACTTC
TRBV19	few	TRBD2	TRBJ2-1	CASSAGGEGFINEQFF	TGTGCCAGTAGTGCCGGGGGGGAGGGCTTCATCAATGAGCAGTTCTTC
TRBV15	few	TRBD1	TRBJ2-3	CATSRAFSGTGERDTQYF	TGTGCCACCAGCAGAGCATTCTCCGGGACAGGGGAACGTGATACGCAGTATTTT
TRBV30	many	NA	TRBJ1-6	CAWSVVGGGNSPLHF	NA
TRBV14	few	NA	TRBJ1-1	CASSQERENTEAFF	TGTGCCAGCAGCCAAGAGAGGGAGAACACTGAAGCTTTCTTT
TRBV12-3/TRBV12-4	many	NA	TRBJ1-6	CASSLTDSNSPLHF	TGTGCCAGCAGTTTAACGGACAGCAATTCACCCCTCCACTTT
TRBV10-1	few	NA	TRBJ1-1	CASSESRGGLGTEAFF	TGCGCCAGCAGTGAGTCAAGAGGGGGGCTAGGCACTGAAGCTTTCTTT
TRBV12-3/TRBV12-4	few	TRBD1	TRBJ2-6	CASSRSKGAIFGANVLTF	TGTGCCAGCAGTCGCAGCAAGGGGGCCATCTTCGGGGCCAACGTCCTGACTTTC
TRBV7-8	few	TRBD1	TRBJ1-2	CASSSGQGYGYTF	TGTGCCAGCAGCTCCGGACAGGGCTATGGCTACACCTTC
TRBV6-2/TRBV6-3	NA	TRBD1	TRBJ1-2	CASSYGTQGASGYTF	TGTGCCAGCAGTTACGGAACACAGGGGGCCTCTGGCTACACCTTC